A single sample is the source of the 21 T cell receptor beta chains below, sequenced in a study of T cells in Graves' hyperthyroidism and ophthalmopathy. Regions amplified from RNA transcripts were the TCR beta CDR3 regions. HTBI primers were employed in a first-round RT-PCR of the TCR CDR3. TCRdb re-called the multiplex PCR reads with MiXCR, one entry per CDR3 protein. The repertoire includes more than 300,000 distinct CDR3 sequences, approximately 15% of them detected once, and approximately 10% sits in the top ten. The sequenced sample was blood. The receptors originated from a woman aged 55-69 years with Graves' hyperthyroidism.

Ten or more counts support this clonotype. This chain joins TRBV6-2 or TRBV6-3 and TRBJ2-1, with 7 bases aligning to TRBD2. The length of the CDR3 is 14 residues. Losses at the gene ends were 4 bases for V and 8 bases for J; bases not matched to a gene: 8. Germline CDR1 is MNHEY and CDR2 is SVGEGT. Here the CDR3 DNA reads TGTGCCAGCAGTTTTGCGGGAGAGGGTTATGAGCAGTTCTTC. Amino acids: CASSFAGEGYEQFF.

This clonotype was observed a handful of times. The V call is TRBV27, the J call TRBJ2-5; D unresolved. Germline values: CDR1 MNHEY, CDR2 SMNVEV (reference sequence). This CDR3 has 14 residues. Trimming stripped 2 bases from V and 5 bases from J, with 12 bases between. The CDR3 loop is CASSLIGVGETQYF. The CDR3 nucleotides read TGTGCCAGCAGTTTAATTGGGGTCGGGGAGACCCAGTACTTC.

This clonotype was seen ten or more times. J is TRBJ2-5 and V is TRBV7-8, with TRBD1 matching over 8 bases. The germline CDR1 and CDR2 sequences are SGHVS and FQNEAQ. Trimming at V came to 7 bases and at J to 4 bases, leaving 5 bases not matched to a gene. The length of the CDR3 is 13 residues. The CDR3: CASNSDRGETQYF. The CDR3 nucleotides read TGTGCCAGCAACTCAGACAGGGGAGAGACCCAGTACTTC.

This clonotype was detected many times. The chain has TRBV20-1 and TRBJ2-1, with 14 bases that match TRBD2. The V gene end was trimmed by 6 bases and the J gene end by 9 bases; junction bases not matched to a gene: 7. Germline V gives CDR1 DFQATT, CDR2 SNEGSKA (reference sequence). This CDR3 region has 14 residues. CDR3 region: CSAPQTSGRGEQFF. Here the CDR3 DNA reads TGCAGTGCCCCACAGACTAGCGGGAGGGGTGAGCAGTTCTTC.

This clonotype was counted many times. This sequence joins TRBV5-1 and TRBJ1-1, with unresolved D. The CDR3 spans 14 residues. Looked up from germline, CDR1 is SGHRS and CDR2 is YFSETQ. The V end was cut by 0 bases, the J end by 1 base, with 7 bases between. In DNA form, the CDR3 reads TGCGCCAGCAGCTTGGGTTCAGAGAACACTGAAGCTTTCTTT. This gives the protein CASSLGSENTEAFF.

At least ten counts were recorded for this clonotype. J is TRBJ2-1 and V is TRBV5-1, with a weak D call TRBD2 (6 bases). The CDR3 consists of 16 residues. The germline V gene has CDR1 SGHRS and CDR2 YFSETQ. With 6 bases removed from V and 0 bases from J, the gap between germline ends came to 16 bases. CDR3 sequence (DNA): TGCGCCAGCAATTATGGGGGGTATAGCTCCTACAATGAGCAGTTCTTC. Amino acids: CASNYGGYSSYNEQFF. Full variable domain (outside the CDR3, taken from reference TRBV5-1 and TRBJ2-1): KAGVTQTPRYLIKTRGQQVTLSCSPISGHRSVSWYQQTPGQGLQFLFEYFSETQRNKGNFPGRFSGRQFSNSRSEMNVSTLELGDSALYLCASNYGGYSSYNEQFFGPGTRLTVL.

This clonotype was picked up many times. The J gene is TRBJ2-3, the V gene TRBV12-5; D not certain. Germline V gene lookup returns CDR1 LGHNT and CDR2 FRNRAP. V dropped 7 bases and J dropped 1 base, with 24 bases sitting between them. There are 18 residues in the CDR3. The CDR3 DNA sequence: TGTGCTAGTGCTAAAACTATCACCAGGTCGCTAGGCACAGATACGCAGTATTTT. Translating gives CASAKTITRSLGTDTQYF.

This chain uses TRBV10-1 with TRBJ2-1, with TRBD1 identical over 10 bases. Germline CDR1 WNHNN, CDR2 SYGVQD (reference sequence). This CDR3 is built from 16 residues. The ends lost 4 bases at V and 2 bases at J; junction bases unmatched: 5. CDR3 amino acids: CASSGVGQGAYNEQFF. Here the CDR3 DNA reads TGCGCCAGCAGTGGGGTTGGACAGGGGGCCTACAATGAGCAGTTCTTC.

This clonotype was detected many times. The gene calls are TRBV3-1 and TRBJ2-1; the match to TRBD2 covers 10 bases. The junction had 3 bases not matched to a gene; V was cut back by 3 bases and J by 4 bases. Per germline, CDR1 LGHDT and CDR2 YNNKEL (reference sequence). CDR3 size: 15 residues. The CDR3 DNA follows: TGTGCCAGCAGCCATAGGACTAGCGGTTACAATGAGCAGTTCTTC. Translation gives CASSHRTSGYNEQFF.

Note on this clonotype: A read error may produce the germline difference seen at one junction end. The rearrangement uses TRBV7-8 and TRBJ2-1, with 7 bases identical to TRBD2. Germline lookup yields CDR1 SGHVS and CDR2 FQNEAQ. There are 19 residues in the CDR3. The CDR3 DNA follows: TGTGCCAGCAGCTTAAGAGATGCCGGGACTACCCGCTCCCACAATGAGCAGTTCTTC. Protein: CASSLRDAGTTRSHNEQFF.

This clonotype has at least ten counts. The chain employs TRBV3-1 and TRBJ2-7; 7 nucleotides match TRBD2. V gave up 1 base and J gave up 5 bases; unmatched junction bases: 14. The germline V gene has CDR1 LGHDT and CDR2 YNNKEL (reference sequence). The CDR3 covers 17 residues. For the CDR3, the DNA is TGTGCCAGCAGCCAAGCGCGGGGGAGCAGGACCATTCACGAGCAGTACTTC. It encodes CASSQARGSRTIHEQYF.

This clonotype was counted only a few times. The chain is built from TRBV5-1 and TRBJ2-1; 12 bases align to TRBD2. Germline CDR1 SGHRS, CDR2 YFSETQ. Trimming cost V 4 bases and J 8 bases; bases outside gene matches: 10. The CDR3 has 16 amino acids. CDR3 DNA sequence: TGCGCCAGCAGCCTTCTGACTAGCGGGAGCAGTGATGAGCAGTTCTTC. Translation gives CASSLLTSGSSDEQFF.

This clonotype was seen a few times. This chain uses TRBV5-1 with TRBJ2-1; TRBD1 agrees at 10 bases. Germline V gene lookup returns CDR1 SGHRS and CDR2 YFSETQ. The ends lost 3 bases at V and 9 bases at J; junction bases unmatched: 9. The CDR3 is 15 amino acids. CDR3 sequence reads: CASSSGQGIPGEQFF. The CDR3 DNA is TGCGCCAGCAGCTCGGGACAGGGGATTCCCGGTGAGCAGTTCTTC.

This clonotype was detected many times. V is TRBV20-1 and J is TRBJ2-2, with 16 bases lining up with TRBD2. CDR3 length equals 15 residues. CDR1 and CDR2 (germline): DFQATT, SNEGSKA (reference sequence). With 5 bases clipped from V and 7 bases from J, the junction kept 4 bases outside the gene matches. The CDR3 loop reads CSASGTSGRGGELFF. The CDR3 DNA is TGCAGTGCTTCCGGGACTAGCGGGAGGGGCGGGGAGCTGTTTTTT.

This clonotype was counted at least ten times. The V call is TRBV4-2, the J call TRBJ2-3; no firm D call. The CDR3 is 14 residues long. V lost 2 bases and J lost 2, with 8 bases in between. The germline V gene has CDR1 LGHNA and CDR2 YNFKEQ. The CDR3 here is CASSQRVVTDTQYF. The DNA for the CDR3 is TGTGCCAGCAGCCAACGGGTCGTCACAGATACGCAGTATTTT.

This clonotype was counted only a few times. The chain carries TRBV5-8 and TRBJ2-3, with 7 bases fitting TRBD1. The CDR3 has 15 amino acids. CDR1 and CDR2 from the germline V gene are SGHTS and YDEGEE. V shed 4 bases and J 1 base; nucleotides not matched to a gene: 6. DNA for the CDR3: TGTGCCAGCAGCGGTGGACAGGCCGGCACAGATACGCAGTATTTT. Translation: CASSGGQAGTDTQYF.

The rearrangement joins TRBV11-3 to TRBJ2-5; 9 nucleotides match TRBD2. J was trimmed by 3 bases and V by 2 bases; bases with no gene match: 4. Germline values: CDR1 SGHNT, CDR2 YENEEA. The CDR3 contains 15 residues. The CDR3 region is CASSLYIAGEETQYF. DNA for the CDR3: TGTGCCAGCAGCTTATATATAGCGGGAGAAGAGACCCAGTACTTC.

At least ten counts were recorded for this clonotype. The V call is TRBV5-4, the J call TRBJ1-3; unclear D gene. CDR1 and CDR2 from the germline V gene are SGHNT and YYREEE (reference sequence). The length of the CDR3 is 14 residues. V lost 0 bases and J lost 4, with 8 bases in between. The CDR3 protein is CASSLERGGNTIYF. In DNA, the CDR3 is TGTGCCAGCAGCTTGGAGAGAGGCGGAAACACCATATATTTT.

This clonotype was detected many times. V is TRBV5-8 and J is TRBJ2-7; a weak D match, TRBD2 (6 bases). Germline V gene sequence: CDR1 SGHTS, CDR2 YDEGEE. V gave up 1 base and J gave up 0 bases, with 11 bases separating them. CDR3 length equals 15 residues. The CDR3 DNA is TGTGCCAGCAGCTTGAGGCCAGCGGGCTCCTACGAGCAGTACTTC. Its translation is CASSLRPAGSYEQYF.

This clonotype was observed many times. V gene TRBV6-2 or TRBV6-3 combines with J gene TRBJ2-7; 9 nucleotides align to TRBD1. The germline V gene encodes CDR1 MNHEY and CDR2 SVGEGT. Trimming at V came to 7 bases and at J to 1 base, leaving 5 bases not matched to a gene. This CDR3 comprises 14 residues. CDR3 sequence reads: CASTWTGVSYEQYF. The CDR3 DNA follows: TGTGCCAGCACCTGGACAGGGGTTTCCTACGAGCAGTACTTC.

This clonotype was detected ten times or more. This chain uses TRBV7-3 with TRBJ1-1; a weak D match, TRBD1 (5 bases). The V gene's germline CDR1 is SGHTA and CDR2 FQGTGA. CDR3 length: 14 residues. Trimming cost V 2 bases and J 4 bases, with 11 bases left between them. The CDR3: CASSLGDWGTEAFF. As DNA, the CDR3 is TGTGCCAGCAGCTTAGGGGACTGGGGCACTGAAGCTTTCTTT.